Below are 11 T cell receptor beta chains sequenced from a single sample in a study of shared clonotypes between healthy human individuals. Profiled with immunoSEQ multiplex PCR; TCRdb holds only in-frame clones, not every one. The sample records 2 million to 2.5 million clones, just over 90% being singletons. Material for sequencing was naive CD4+ T cells from PBMCs. Subset meaning: CD45RA+ positively selected. The receptors derive from a man younger than 35 in good health. Some clones in this sample may be carry-over from other donors' samples.

The chain uses TRBV18 and TRBJ1-4; no clear D gene. This CDR3 region has 15 residues. Trimming took off 3 bases at V and 0 bases at J, with 8 bases between the two ends. Germline CDR1 is KGHSH and CDR2 is LQKENI. The CDR3 region is CASSPFDATNEKLFF. CDR3 DNA sequence: TGTGCCAGCTCACCCTTCGATGCAACTAATGAAAAACTGTTTTTT. Combining the CDR3 with reference TRBV18 and TRBJ1-4 gives the whole variable domain NAGVMQNPRHLVRRRGQEARLRCSPMKGHSHVYWYRQLPEEGLKFMVYLQKENIIDESGMPKERFSAEFPKEGPSILRIQQVVRGDSAAYFCASSPFDATNEKLFFGSGTQLSVL.

Regarding this clone: This sample includes further DNA sequences coding for the same CDR3. The genes are TRBV7-3 and TRBJ2-7; D might be TRBD1 (5 bases). Trimming removed 2 bases at V and 7 bases at J, with 12 bases between. This CDR3 contains 13 residues. Germline V gives CDR1 SGHTA, CDR2 FQGTGA. CDR3 sequence reads: CASSLLGAGEQYF. The CDR3 coding sequence is TGTGCCAGCAGCTTATTAGGGGCTGGGGAGCAGTACTTC.

The chain uses TRBV4-2 and TRBJ2-4; unclear D gene. Trimming cost V 4 bases and J 4 bases, with 23 bases left between them. Per the germline V gene, CDR1 is LGHNA and CDR2 is YNFKEQ. CDR3 length equals 18 residues. CDR3 DNA: TGTGCCAGCAGCCCAAGATTGTTCGAGACGACAATTAAAAACATTCAGTACTTC. Translation gives CASSPRLFETTIKNIQYF.

The CDR3 loop reads CASSLLVGLADLQETQYF. The DNA of the CDR3 is TGTGCCAGCAGCCTCCTTGTCGGCCTAGCGGACCTCCAAGAGACCCAGTACTTC. The genes are TRBV11-2 and TRBJ2-5; the match to TRBD2 covers 7 bases. Germline CDR1 and CDR2: SGHAT and FQNNGV. This CDR3 has 18 amino acids. Trimming at V came to 5 bases and at J to 1 base, leaving 16 bases not matched to a gene.

This chain links TRBV4-2 with TRBJ2-1; 14 bases are shared with TRBD2. V lost 3 bases to trimming and J lost 7 bases; unmatched junction nucleotides: 2. CDR3 length equals 15 residues. CDR1 is LGHNA, CDR2 YNFKEQ, per germline. CDR3 protein: CASSQTSGRVNEQFF. CDR3 nucleotides: TGTGCCAGCAGCCAGACTAGCGGGAGGGTAAATGAGCAGTTCTTC.

This rearrangement joins TRBV18 to TRBJ2-1, with D perhaps TRBD1 or TRBD2 (6 bases each). CDR1 is KGHSH and CDR2 is LQKENI in the germline V gene. The CDR3 covers 16 residues. V lost 3 bases and J 5 bases, leaving 17 bases between the germline ends. The chain's CDR3 is CASSPYPGGLDNEQFF. In nucleotides, the CDR3 is TGTGCCAGCTCACCGTACCCCGGGGGCTTGGACAATGAGCAGTTCTTC.

This chain connects TRBV7-3 to TRBJ2-1; 13 bases align to TRBD2. The germline V gene encodes CDR1 SGHTA and CDR2 FQGTGA. The CDR3 covers 15 residues. The V segment lost 4 bases and the J segment 8 bases; nucleotides outside the gene matches: 5. CDR3 loop: CASSSGLAGLDEQFF. In nucleotides, the CDR3 is TGTGCCAGCAGCTCGGGACTAGCGGGACTAGATGAGCAGTTCTTC.

Turning to this clone: This sample includes further DNA sequences coding for the same CDR3. This chain joins TRBV10-3 and TRBJ1-5; D unclear. CDR1 is ENHRY and CDR2 is SYGVKD in the germline V gene. The CDR3 has 15 residues. V was pared by 0 bases and J by 1 base, with 7 bases between. CDR3 coding DNA: TGTGCCATCAGTGAGTCGACCGCCAGCAATCAGCCCCAGCATTTT. It specifies CAISESTASNQPQHF.

Here the CDR3 reads CASGDRHNEQFF. The DNA for the CDR3 is TGTGCCAGCGGCGACCGCCACAATGAGCAGTTCTTC. The chain employs TRBV7-3 and TRBJ2-1, with no clear D. Germline values: CDR1 SGHTA, CDR2 FQGTGA. There are 12 residues in the CDR3. The V and J ends lost 8 bases and 5 bases respectively, with 10 bases between them.

The chain links TRBV7-7 to TRBJ2-2; D not certain. This CDR3 spans 16 amino acids. Germline V CDR1 and CDR2: SSHAT, FNYEAQ (reference sequence). With 1 base removed from V and 1 base from J, the gap between germline ends came to 10 bases. The CDR3 DNA sequence: TGTGCCAGCAGCTTAGAAAGCAGAAGGAACACCGGGGAGCTGTTTTTT. Its protein is CASSLESRRNTGELFF.

In the case of this clone: Other DNA sequences within the sample encode an identical CDR3. The CDR3 sequence is CASRAGELFF. For the CDR3, the DNA is TGTGCCAGCAGAGCCGGGGAGCTGTTTTTT. The chain employs TRBV2 and TRBJ2-2; D remains ambiguous. Germline V gene data show CDR1 as SNHLY and CDR2 as FYNNEI. V lost 6 bases and J 6 bases, leaving 2 bases between the germline ends. The CDR3 length is 10 residues.